This entry describes one T cell receptor beta chain. The same CDR3 arises from other DNA sequences in this sample as well. This specimen comes from a study of blood T cell repertoires in COVID-19. Study as a whole: PBMCs, B-cell-depleted T cells, or T cells provided the cDNA or gDNA that made up the material.

Study processing details: The assay estimated nucleated cells by amplifying reference gene primers. Generated by immunoSEQ multiplex PCR, the TCRdb table keeps only in-frame clones and is missing some. V and J calls and clone size come straight from that table; D and trimming were deduced from the DNA. The repertoire consists of roughly 280,000 clones, with about 88% occurring once and the leading ten covering approximately 4%. There are 14 residues in the CDR3. Germline trimming cut 5 bases from V and 4 bases from J; bases unmatched to any gene: 8. Germline lookup yields CDR1 SGHTA and CDR2 FQGNSA. V usage is TRBV7-2 and J usage is TRBJ2-7, with 7 bases identical to TRBD2. This sequence originates from a man aged 18 to 30 with active or convalescent COVID-19. Sequenced input: peripheral blood. Here the CDR3 DNA reads TGTGCCAGCAGCCTTGAGCGGGGATCGTACGAGCAGTACTTC. Its protein is CASSLERGSYEQYF. Filled out from reference TRBV7-2 and TRBJ2-7, the complete variable domain reads GAGVSQSPSNKVTEKGKDVELRCDPISGHTALYWYRQSLGQGLEFLIYFQGNSAPDKSGLPSDRFSAERTGGSVSTLTIQRTQQEDSAVYLCASSLERGSYEQYFGPGTRLTVT.